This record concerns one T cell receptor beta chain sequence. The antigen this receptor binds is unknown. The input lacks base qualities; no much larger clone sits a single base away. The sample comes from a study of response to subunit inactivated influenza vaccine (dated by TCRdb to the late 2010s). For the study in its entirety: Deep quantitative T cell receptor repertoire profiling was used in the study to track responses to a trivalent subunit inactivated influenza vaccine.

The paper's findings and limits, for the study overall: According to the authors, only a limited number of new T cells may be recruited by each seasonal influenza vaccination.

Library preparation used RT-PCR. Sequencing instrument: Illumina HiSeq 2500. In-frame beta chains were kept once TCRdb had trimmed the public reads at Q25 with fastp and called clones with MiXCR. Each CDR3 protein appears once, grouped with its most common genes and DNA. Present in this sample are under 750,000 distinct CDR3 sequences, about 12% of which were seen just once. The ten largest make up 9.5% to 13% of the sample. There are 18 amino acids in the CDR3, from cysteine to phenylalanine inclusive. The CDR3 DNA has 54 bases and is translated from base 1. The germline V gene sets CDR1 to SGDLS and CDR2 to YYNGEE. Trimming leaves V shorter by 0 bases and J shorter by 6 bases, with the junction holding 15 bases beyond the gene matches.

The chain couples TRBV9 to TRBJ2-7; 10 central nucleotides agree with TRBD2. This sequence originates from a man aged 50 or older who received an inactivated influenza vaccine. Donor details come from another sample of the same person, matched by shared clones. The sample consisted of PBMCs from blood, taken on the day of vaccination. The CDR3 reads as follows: CASSVATLEREGRCEQYF. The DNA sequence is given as TGTGCCAGCAGCGTAGCAACCCTCGAGCGGGAGGGCCGGTGCGAGCAGTACTTC. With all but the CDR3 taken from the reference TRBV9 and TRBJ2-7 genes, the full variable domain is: DSGVTQTPKHLITATGQRVTLRCSPRSGDLSVYWYQQSLDQGLQFLIQYYNGEERAKGNILERFSAQQFPDLHSELNLSSLELGDSALYFCASSVATLEREGRCEQYFGPGTRLTVT.